The source of this T cell receptor beta chain is a study of OX40 agonist ivuxolimab in advanced cancers. Study in general: Every patient in dose escalation had hepatocellular carcinoma, melanoma, renal cell or head and neck cancer. Previous treatment with anti-PD-1, anti-PD-L1 or anti-CTLA-4 therapy was allowed; 40% had received some.

The repertoire was sequenced with immunoSEQ multiplex PCR; TCRdb's copy has only in-frame clones and lacks some. The sample has tens of thousands of clones, around 86% seen once. V shed 5 bases and J 10 bases; nucleotides not matched to a gene: 4. The CDR3 loop spans 13 amino acids. Germline CDR1 reads MNHEY; CDR2 reads SVGAGI. This clonotype was obtained from an adult with an advanced solid tumor such as melanoma, head and neck, liver or kidney cancer. This sequence joins TRBV6-5 and TRBJ1-6; TRBD1 matches 8 bases. Sequenced here: CD4+ or CD8+ T cells sorted from blood, sampled in a trial of the OX40 agonist ivuxolimab. CDR3 DNA: TGTGCCAGCAGTCGGACAGGGAACTCACCCCTCCACTTT. It translates to CASSRTGNSPLHF.